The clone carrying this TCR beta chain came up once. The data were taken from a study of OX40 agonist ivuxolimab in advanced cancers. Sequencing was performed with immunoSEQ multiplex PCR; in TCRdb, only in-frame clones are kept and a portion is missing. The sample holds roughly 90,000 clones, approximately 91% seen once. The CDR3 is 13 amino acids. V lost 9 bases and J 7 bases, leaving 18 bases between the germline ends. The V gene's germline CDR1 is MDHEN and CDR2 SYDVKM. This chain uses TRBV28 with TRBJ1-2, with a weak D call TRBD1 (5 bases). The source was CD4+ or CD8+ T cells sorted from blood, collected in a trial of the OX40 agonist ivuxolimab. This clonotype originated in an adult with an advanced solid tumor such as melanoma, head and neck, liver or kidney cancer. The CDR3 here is CASLGANYAGYTF. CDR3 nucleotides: TGTGCCAGTCTTGGGGCGAACTATGCTGGCTACACCTTC.